Below are 14 T cell receptor beta chains sequenced from a single sample in a study of OX40 agonist ivuxolimab in advanced cancers. Some clones are missing from TCRdb's copy, which holds only in-frame ones; the method was immunoSEQ multiplex PCR. The sample includes 70,000 or so clones, approximately 92% of them seen just once. The sample here was CD4+ or CD8+ T cells sorted from blood, taken in a trial of the OX40 agonist ivuxolimab. These receptors originate from an adult with an advanced solid tumor such as melanoma, head and neck, liver or kidney cancer.

The chain employs TRBV29-1 and TRBJ1-5, with 8 bases fitting TRBD1. From germline, CDR1 is SQVTM and CDR2 ANQGSEA. The CDR3 spans 12 residues. The V segment lost 7 bases and the J segment 5 bases; nucleotides outside the gene matches: 4. In DNA, the CDR3 is TGCAGCGCCTTGACAGGGGATCAGCCCCAGCATTTT. Protein sequence: CSALTGDQPQHF.

The table lists this clone with a count of one. The rearrangement uses TRBV9 and TRBJ2-7, with D possibly TRBD1 on 6 matching bases. From germline, CDR1 is SGDLS and CDR2 YYNGEE. This CDR3 is 15 amino acids long. V dropped 3 bases and J dropped 3 bases, with 16 bases sitting between them. The CDR3 sequence is CASSEGSGGYYEQYF. As DNA, the CDR3 is TGTGCCAGCAGCGAAGGCTCTGGGGGCTACTACGAGCAGTACTTC.

The CDR3 DNA is TGTGCCAGCTCACTAAGGACAGGCCCCGGGAGCTCCTACAATGAGCAGTTCTTC. Protein: CASSLRTGPGSSYNEQFF. The rearrangement links TRBV18 to TRBJ2-1; a possible D gene is TRBD1 (7 bases). The V gene lost 4 bases and the J gene lost 0 bases, with 19 bases spanning the gap. The CDR3 covers 18 residues. From germline, CDR1 is KGHSH and CDR2 LQKENI.

The chain uses TRBV6-4 and TRBJ2-3, with D hard to call. Trimming cost V 11 bases and J 8 bases, with 20 bases left between them. Germline CDR1 is MRHNA and CDR2 is SNTAGT. The CDR3 length is 13 residues. The CDR3 reads CASLGPRSGTQYF. CDR3 in DNA: TGTGCCTCGTTAGGGCCCCGGTCGGGTACGCAGTATTTT.

The rearrangement uses TRBV7-9 and TRBJ2-5; the match to TRBD2 covers 10 bases. This CDR3 has 14 residues. The germline V gene has CDR1 SEHNR and CDR2 FQNEAQ (reference sequence). With V trimmed by 5 bases and J by 3 bases, 3 bases remained unmatched. The CDR3 reads CASSPLAGEETQYF. The CDR3 DNA reads TGTGCCAGCAGCCCGCTAGCGGGAGAAGAGACCCAGTACTTC.

The chain has TRBV4-1 and TRBJ1-2; D unclear. Germline V gene sequence: CDR1 MGHRA, CDR2 YSYEKL. The CDR3 runs 14 residues. The V end was cut by 1 base, the J end by 4 bases, with 10 bases between. Written as DNA, the CDR3 is TGCGCCAGCAGCCAAGGAGCCAGCTCCTATGGCTACACCTTC. It translates to CASSQGASSYGYTF.

This rearrangement joins TRBV19 to TRBJ2-1; TRBD1 aligns across 9 bases. Germline CDR1 reads LNHDA; CDR2 reads SQIVND (reference sequence). There are 15 residues in the CDR3. V lost 9 bases and J lost 2; bases outside the gene matches: 8. The CDR3 region is CASGSRDRAYNEQFF. The CDR3 region has the DNA TGTGCCAGCGGTTCCCGGGACAGGGCCTACAATGAGCAGTTCTTC.

This chain uses TRBV6-1 with TRBJ1-1, with D unclear. Germline V gives CDR1 MNHNS, CDR2 SASEGT. The CDR3 runs 13 residues. V was clipped by 4 bases and J by 0 bases, with 6 bases between them. The DNA for the CDR3 is TGTGCCAGCAGTGTCAGTTTGAACACTGAAGCTTTCTTT. It encodes CASSVSLNTEAFF.

The chain joins TRBV28 to TRBJ1-1, with D tentatively TRBD1 (6 bases). This CDR3 has 12 amino acids. CDR1 and CDR2 from the germline V gene are MDHEN and SYDVKM. V was trimmed by 7 bases and J by 7 bases, leaving 13 bases between them. CDR3 amino acids: CASTGATGEAFF. The CDR3 DNA reads as TGTGCCAGCACGGGGGCCACCGGTGAAGCTTTCTTT.

This clone was counted a single time. The rearrangement links TRBV18 to TRBJ2-7; D is undetermined. This CDR3 is built from 13 residues. Trimming took off 2 bases at V and 6 bases at J, with 11 bases between the two ends. Germline-derived CDR1 and CDR2 are KGHSH and LQKENI. The CDR3 spells CASSPGPLSEQYF. CDR3 sequence (DNA): TGTGCCAGCTCACCAGGGCCCCTAAGCGAGCAGTACTTC.

This chain uses TRBV12-5 with TRBJ1-5; D not certain. V was trimmed by 0 bases and J by 0 bases, leaving 12 bases between them. Germline V lookup: CDR1 LGHNT, CDR2 FRNRAP. The length of the CDR3 is 17 residues. This chain's CDR3 is CASGLVGSFYSNQPQHF. CDR3 nucleotide sequence: TGTGCTAGTGGTTTGGTAGGGAGTTTTTATAGCAATCAGCCCCAGCATTTT. Together with reference TRBV12-5 and TRBJ1-5, the CDR3 gives the full variable domain: DARVTQTPRHKVTEMGQEVTMRCQPILGHNTVFWYRQTMMQGLELLAYFRNRAPLDDSGMPKDRFSAEMPDATLATLKIQPSEPRDSAVYFCASGLVGSFYSNQPQHFGDGTRLSIL.

The V call is TRBV18, the J call TRBJ1-1; maybe TRBD1 (5 bases). CDR1 and CDR2 (germline): KGHSH, LQKENI. The CDR3 runs to 11 residues. Trimming stripped 5 bases from V and 11 bases from J, with 12 bases between. The CDR3 bases are TGTGCCAGCTCATCCACAGGTATGGCTTTCTTT. It specifies CASSSTGMAFF.

This rearrangement joins TRBV7-2 to TRBJ2-5, with 11 bases that match TRBD2. The V segment lost 0 bases and the J segment 11 bases; nucleotides outside the gene matches: 5. The CDR3 runs to 14 residues. CDR1 is SGHTA, CDR2 FQGNSA, per germline. CDR3 loop: CASSLATSGEHQYF. Written as DNA, the CDR3 is TGTGCCAGCAGCTTAGCGACTAGCGGGGAACATCAGTACTTC.

The rearrangement links TRBV5-4 to TRBJ2-2, with D tentatively TRBD1 or TRBD2 (5 bases each). This CDR3 comprises 15 residues. Looked up from germline, CDR1 is SGHNT and CDR2 is YYREEE (reference sequence). The germline V and J ends were trimmed by 6 bases and 0 bases, with 12 bases remaining between them. CDR3 region: CASTGDPANTGELFF. Written as DNA, the CDR3 is TGTGCCAGCACCGGGGACCCCGCGAACACCGGGGAGCTGTTTTTT.